This TCR beta chain was documented in a study of post-analysis software for immune sequencing data. Study-level background: Some patients lacked subtype; others had relapsing-remitting, secondary progressive or progressive-relapsing disease. Study conclusions and caveats: The study found TRBV5-6, TRBV5-1 and TRBV20-1 among five or six TRBV segments more frequent in patients than controls. Co-batched samples clustered tightly together by F measure. Compared against controls, patients with multiple sclerosis displayed significantly lower normalized Chao1 diversity.

TCR beta cDNA libraries included unique molecular identifiers. TCRdb reanalysed the PCR reads using MiXCR and keeps one entry per CDR3 protein. Of about 170,000 distinct CDR3 sequences in the sample, 25% to 35% were seen once. Trimming shortened V by 6 bases and J by 1 base, and 13 bases separated the two germline ends. The CDR3 is 16 residues long. Germline loops: CDR1 SGHAT, CDR2 FQNNGV. This clonotype was seen many times. Its antigen is still unknown. The sample comprised blood. The J gene is TRBJ2-6, the V gene TRBV11-2, with a weak D call TRBD1 (6 bases). This receptor was taken from a girl aged 5-17 years with multiple sclerosis. The CDR3 sequence: CASRTGSRSGANVLTF. The CDR3 DNA reads TGTGCCAGCAGAACAGGGTCGCGGTCTGGGGCCAACGTCCTGACTTTC. The full variable domain, completed using reference TRBV11-2 and TRBJ2-6, is EAGVAQSPRYKIIEKRQSVAFWCNPISGHATLYWYQQILGQGPKLLIQFQNNGVVDDSQLPKDRFSAERLKGVDSTLKIQPAKLEDSAVYLCASRTGSRSGANVLTFGAGSRLTVL.